This entry describes one TCR beta chain. The antigen it recognizes is unknown. Base quality data are lacking; no much larger clone is found one base away. The CDR3 regions of human TCRbeta chains were analyzed by immunosequencing. On the authors' methods: Repertoire TCRs were checked for matches against a reference library of SARS-CoV-2-specific TCRs that had been generated using the MIRA antigen-specificity platform. Breadth meant the fraction of unique TCRs that were SARS-CoV-2-associated, whereas depth meant the fraction of total T cells that were SARS-CoV-2-associated. Using the MIRA data, each spike-specific TCR was mapped to the spike region that the TCR reacts to and placed in a CD4 or CD8 class. Log10-transformed breadth and depth values were compared by one-way ANOVA with Sidak's multiple comparisons tests. TCRdb took this table from immuneACCESS and kept in-frame rearrangements with V and J called. Such tables lack part of the clones; where checked against another copy, unresolved V genes explain under half of the gap, and the rest is unexplained. Clone size and the V and J calls come from that table; the DNA yielded D and trimming. The sample data list around 130,000 clones, and around 83% of these were observed just once. About 12% of the sample belongs to the ten largest clones.

The meaning of the sample's time point label: baseline before first vaccination. Vaccinee samples came from UK trials COV001 and COV002, including a single-blind randomized controlled phase 2/3 trial of AZD1222 (ChAdOx1 nCoV-19) in healthy adults. Trial participant PBMC samples were collected at day 0 and day 28 after the second dose for TCRbeta chain sequencing. This entry comes from a study of T cell responses to AZD1222 COVID-19 vaccine (dated by TCRdb to 2020 to 2023). At the level of the whole study: AZD1222 recipients with second doses at about 4 weeks or about 12 weeks were pooled, because spike-specific TCR depth and breadth did not differ between schedules. TCR sequencing covered some 240 trial participants: some 210 given two doses of AZD1222 and around 26 given two doses of MenACWY control vaccine. Trial participants were enrolled into age subgroups of 18-55, 56-69 and 70-plus years, which contained around 140, 26 and 57 TCR-sequenced participants, respectively.

Overall results and qualifications from the work: Conclusions about previously exposed vaccinees were limited because only six AZD1222 recipients were SARS-CoV-2 seropositive at baseline. Most participants were white British and females outnumbered males, and the authors suggested that clonal diversity may have been underestimated. Reportedly, close to half of the unique spike-specific TCRs recognized epitopes lying outside the regions that are mutated in the B.1.351 and B.1.1.7 variants. In the small 56-69-year group, the increase in depth fell short of significance, most likely because of low power. Because no samples from the day 14 peak response were available, repertoires could be characterized only after the peak T cell response. After two AZD1222 doses, spike-specific TCR breadth and depth were significantly higher than at day 0 and than in MenACWY recipients. The whole spike protein was spanned by vaccine-associated CD4 TCRs, and dominant responses were seen in regions 160-218 and 743-854.

Material: peripheral blood, obtained on day 0 of AZD1222 vaccination. The source is an adult in good health.

The CDR3 amino acid sequence is: CASSQDGGVGANVLTF. The sequence in DNA is TGTGCCAGCAGCCAAGATGGAGGGGTTGGGGCCAACGTCCTGACTTTC. The rearranged segments are TRBV3-1 (or the pseudogene TRBV3-2) and TRBJ2-6; the D segment could be TRBD2, given 6 matching bases. Taken from the germline V gene (reference sequence), the CDR1 and CDR2 loops are LGHDT and YNNKEL. Trimming removed 0 bases from V and 3 bases from J, leaving 9 bases between the germline ends. CDR3 length: 16 amino acids, cysteine to phenylalanine. Just the 48-base CDR3 DNA is kept, in frame starting at base 1.